The rows below give T cell receptor beta chains drawn from one sample of a study of molecular identifiers for immune sequencing clone quantification. MiXCR, applied by TCRdb to the PCR reads, yields one record per CDR3 protein. The data contain about 300,000 distinct CDR3 sequences, about a fifth of them singletons. The sequenced sample was naive CD8+ T cells from blood, with Jurkat cell RNA spiked in. The receptor source for this set is a human donor in good health. Some libraries in this study had Jurkat cell RNA spiked in. Both conserved end residues are part of each CDR3. Fields, in order: clone size, V gene, D gene, J gene, CDR3 protein, CDR3 DNA. The D gene is left open where the match is weak. Part of the rows lack a size; the others show once, few, many or a class for expanded clones.

>many|TRBV6-2/TRBV6-3|NA|TRBJ2-1
CASSPGDEQFF
TGTGCCAGCAGTCCCGGCGATGAGCAGTTCTTC
>many|TRBV29-1|NA|TRBJ1-1
CSVEGGPMNTEAFF
TGCAGCGTTGAAGGGGGACCTATGAACACTGAAGCTTTCTTT
>many|TRBV4-3|NA|TRBJ2-7
CASSLGRTSYEQYF
TGCGCCAGCAGCCTGGGACGGACGTCCTACGAGCAGTACTTC
>few|TRBV12-3/TRBV12-4|NA|TRBJ2-5
CASSLMAGETQYF
TGTGCCAGCAGTTTAATGGCAGGGGAGACCCAGTACTTC
>few|TRBV4-3|TRBD2|TRBJ2-5
CASSQAGSSASGLQETQYF
TGCGCCAGCAGCCAAGCGGGCAGTAGCGCTAGCGGCCTACAAGAGACCCAGTACTTC
>NA|TRBV10-3|NA|TRBJ1-1
CAISDGQMNTEAFF
TGTGCCATCAGTGACGGGCAGATGAACACTGAAGCTTTCTTT
>many|TRBV7-6|NA|TRBJ2-1
CASSPGINNEQFF
TGTGCCAGCAGCCCAGGGATAAACAATGAGCAGTTCTTC
>NA|TRBV6-1|NA|TRBJ2-7
CASSDEGAGAYEQYF
TGTGCCAGCAGTGATGAAGGTGCAGGGGCGTACGAGCAGTACTTC
>many|TRBV7-6|TRBD2|TRBJ2-2
CASSLVRSSGSLTGELFF
TGTGCCAGCAGCTTAGTACGTTCTAGCGGGAGTTTGACCGGGGAGCTGTTTTTT
>many|TRBV5-4|NA|TRBJ2-7
CASSDEGYEQYF
TGTGCCAGCAGCGACGAGGGTTACGAGCAGTACTTC
>NA|TRBV19|TRBD1|TRBJ2-7
CVSSPHTVRDRDYEQYF
TGTGTCAGTAGTCCCCATACCGTCCGGGACAGGGACTACGAGCAGTACTTC
>NA|TRBV7-9|TRBD1|TRBJ2-7
CTSSPGTGATDRYEQYF
TGTACCAGCAGTCCCGGGACAGGGGCGACCGACCGCTACGAGCAGTACTTC
>NA|TRBV4-1|NA|TRBJ2-7
CASSQGWTVPLGYEQYF
TGCGCCAGCAGCCAAGGCTGGACAGTTCCCCTTGGGTACGAGCAGTACTTC
>NA|TRBV10-2|NA|TRBJ1-2
CASSGADYGYTF
TGCGCCAGCAGTGGGGCCGACTATGGCTACACCTTC
>many|TRBV15|NA|TRBJ1-2
CATSRDLGTLTVGYTF
TGTGCCACCAGCAGAGATTTGGGGACTTTAACTGTTGGCTACACCTTC
>many|TRBV20-1|NA|TRBJ2-7
CSAREGDPYEQYF
TGCAGTGCTAGAGAGGGGGATCCCTACGAGCAGTACTTC
>NA|TRBV6-1|NA|TRBJ2-3
CASGEAQWAGVSTDTQYF
TGTGCCAGCGGTGAAGCGCAGTGGGCAGGGGTATCGACAGATACGCAGTATTTT
>many|TRBV4-1|NA|TRBJ1-5
CASSQVGQPQHF
TGCGCCAGCAGCCAAGTGGGGCAGCCCCAGCATTTT
>many|TRBV7-3|TRBD1|TRBJ1-1
CASSSGQGYSVGEAFF
TGTGCCAGCAGCTCGGGACAGGGTTACAGTGTAGGTGAAGCTTTCTTT
>many|TRBV30|NA|TRBJ2-4
CAWSSGVNIQYF
TGTGCCTGGAGTTCGGGGGTAAACATTCAGTACTTC
>many|TRBV2|TRBD1|TRBJ1-2
CASSAGTGVVDGYTF
TGTGCCAGCAGTGCCGGGACAGGGGTGGTGGATGGCTACACCTTC
>many|TRBV6-1|NA|TRBJ1-1
CASSIAVTGSNTEAFF
TGTGCCAGCAGTATAGCTGTTACCGGCAGCAACACTGAAGCTTTCTTT
>many|TRBV20-1|NA|TRBJ2-2
CSARDYETPNTGELFF
TGCAGTGCTAGAGATTACGAGACACCTAACACCGGGGAGCTGTTTTTT
>many|TRBV30|TRBD2|TRBJ2-7
CAWSVLAGPYEQYF
TGTGCCTGGAGTGTACTAGCGGGGCCCTACGAGCAGTACTTC
>few|TRBV9|TRBD1|TRBJ2-2
CASSVGPETGLGTGELFF
TGTGCCAGCAGCGTAGGCCCCGAGACAGGGCTTGGGACCGGGGAGCTGTTTTTT
>many|TRBV19|NA|TRBJ2-7
CASAESAGYEQYF
TGTGCCAGCGCCGAGAGTGCGGGCTACGAGCAGTACTTC
>many|TRBV6-6|NA|TRBJ2-7
CASMSGAKDEQYF
TGTGCCAGCATGTCGGGAGCTAAGGACGAGCAGTACTTC
>NA|TRBV10-3|NA|TRBJ2-7
CAISEKQGTYEQYF
TGTGCCATCAGTGAGAAGCAAGGGACCTACGAGCAGTACTTC
>many|TRBV12-3/TRBV12-4|NA|TRBJ1-2
CASGRDTNYGYTF
TGTGCCAGTGGCCGGGACACTAACTATGGCTACACCTTC
>NA|TRBV7-8|TRBD2|TRBJ2-7
CASSRGTSGRASAYEQYF
TGTGCCAGCAGCCGCGGGACTAGCGGGAGGGCTTCGGCCTACGAGCAGTACTTC
>few|TRBV20-1|TRBD2|TRBJ2-3
CSGPGLAGNTDTQYF
TGCAGTGGGCCGGGACTAGCGGGAAACACAGATACGCAGTATTTT
>many|TRBV2|NA|TRBJ2-3
CASSEWDNTQYF
TGTGCCAGCAGTGAGTGGGATAATACGCAGTATTTT
>NA|TRBV27|NA|TRBJ2-7
CASGRQGGYEQYF
TGTGCCAGCGGAAGGCAGGGGGGTTACGAGCAGTACTTC
>many|TRBV20-1|TRBD1|TRBJ1-1
CSARDRGRVTEAFF
TGCAGTGCTAGGGACAGGGGGCGCGTCACTGAAGCTTTCTTT
>NA|TRBV30|TRBD2|TRBJ2-3
CARGDATDTQYF
TGTGCCCGGGGGGATGCTACAGATACGCAGTATTTT
>few|TRBV4-3|NA|TRBJ2-7
CASSQDAQSSYEQYF
TGCGCCAGCAGCCAAGATGCCCAGAGCTCCTACGAGCAGTACTTC
>few|TRBV27|TRBD1|TRBJ2-7
CASSLLGTGREQYF
TGTGCCAGCAGTTTATTGGGGACAGGGAGGGAGCAGTACTTC
>many|TRBV4-3|NA|TRBJ2-1
CASSQARPGDEQFF
TGCGCCAGCAGCCAAGCTCGACCGGGCGATGAGCAGTTCTTC
>many|TRBV19|NA|TRBJ2-7
CASSIVPGAQEQYF
TGTGCCAGTAGTATAGTTCCGGGGGCGCAGGAGCAGTACTTC
>few|TRBV19|TRBD1|TRBJ1-6
CASSILGQYNSPLHF
TGTGCCAGTAGTATCCTGGGACAGTATAATTCACCCCTCCACTTT
>NA|TRBV10-3|NA|TRBJ1-6
CAISDQEGSNSPLHF
TGTGCCATCAGTGATCAGGAGGGCAGTAATTCACCCCTCCACTTT
>few|TRBV7-9|NA|TRBJ2-7
CASSSPITRNYEQYF
TGTGCCAGCAGCTCTCCAATAACTAGGAACTACGAGCAGTACTTC
>NA|TRBV4-3|TRBD1|TRBJ1-2
CASSQERWQGAIYGYTF
TGCGCCAGCAGCCAAGAGAGGTGGCAGGGGGCTATCTATGGCTACACCTTC
>few|TRBV6-2/TRBV6-3|NA|TRBJ2-5
CASSSFDKYQETQYF
TGTGCCAGCAGTTCCTTCGACAAGTACCAAGAGACCCAGTACTTC
>many|TRBV6-6|NA|TRBJ1-5
CASSLTGGGQPQHF
TGTGCCAGCAGTCTAACAGGAGGGGGTCAGCCCCAGCATTTT
>NA|TRBV4-2|NA|TRBJ2-1
CASSQDQGPYNEQFF
TGTGCCAGCAGCCAAGATCAGGGACCCTACAATGAGCAGTTCTTC
>many|TRBV19|NA|TRBJ1-2
CASKDYGYTF
TGTGCCAGTAAAGACTATGGCTACACCTTC
>many|TRBV27|NA|TRBJ1-1
CASSPVLNTEAFF
TGTGCCAGCAGTCCAGTCTTGAACACTGAAGCTTTCTTT
>many|TRBV5-4|TRBD1|TRBJ2-1
CASSVDREGAEQFF
TGTGCCAGCAGCGTGGACCGAGAGGGGGCTGAGCAGTTCTTC
>many|TRBV5-1|TRBD1|TRBJ1-1
CASVPGQGLTEAFF
TGCGCCAGCGTTCCGGGACAGGGTCTAACTGAAGCTTTCTTT